This T cell receptor (beta chain) was documented in a study of blood T cell repertoires in COVID-19 (dated by TCRdb to the early 2020s). For context, the study as a whole: Samples covering the acute and convalescent phases of COVID-19 were provided by collaborators in the United States, Italy and Spain. Sample metadata almost always included a de-identified subject ID, COVID-19 status, age in years and sex. The material from the prospective study consisted of cDNA or gDNA derived from T cells, B-cell-depleted T cells, or PBMCs. The samples were drawn from two sources: the first 160 participants of the ongoing ImmuneRACE study, and 1,000 to 1,500 subjects contributed by 6 global collaborators. HLA class I and class II types, where available, came from metadata supplied by the sample provider rather than from assay-based typing. Deeply sampled blood TCRbeta repertoires from subjects exposed to, actively infected with, or recovered from COVID-19 were included in the dataset. The repertoires were made available in a free public database intended to serve as a resource for research on the immune response to SARS-CoV-2.

The collaborating institutions used their own protocols to collect whole blood in K2EDTA tubes. For TCRbeta analysis, collaborators shipped samples in one of three forms: frozen whole blood, isolated PBMCs, or DNA extracted from either of those sample types. Points on this clone: What this receptor recognizes is not known. No much larger clone exists at a distance of one base, and base qualities are not known.

Beyond this particular receptor, the publication reports: The amount of clinical and demographic metadata varied by source and participant and was provided uncurated.

A distance of 8 bases separates the germline ends of V and J, which lose 2 bases and 4 bases respectively. The CDR3, cysteine through phenylalanine, is 13 amino acids long. Just CDR3 DNA is preserved here, 39 bases in frame from base 1. The germline V gene (reference sequence) gives CDR1 as LNHDA and CDR2 as SQIVND. The immunoSEQ Assay, a bias-controlled multiplex PCR, was used to amplify TCRbeta CDR3 regions from genomic DNA. In the authors' own workflow: Nucleated cell counts per sample were estimated from amplification of reference gene primers within the assay. To quantify the absolute abundance of each unique TCRbeta CDR3 rearrangement, sequence reads were collapsed and filtered. For each sample, productive Simpson clonality was calculated by taking the square root of Simpson's diversity index across productive rearrangements. Here the immuneACCESS table is served through TCRdb, limited to in-frame sequences with V and J called. Missing clones are a known gap in these copies; in checked studies unresolved V genes cover under half, and the rest lacks a known reason. V and J calls and clone size are copied from that table; D and trimming were computed from the DNA. Present in this sample are approximately 90,000 clones, 80% to 90% of which were seen just once. The ten largest clones take up under 9.5% of the sample.

This clonotype originated in a man aged 50 to 59 with acute or convalescent COVID-19. Sequencing was carried out using peripheral blood. This sequence uses TRBV19 and TRBJ1-2; the D gene is perhaps TRBD1, on 5 matching bases. The CDR3 protein: CASSIQGTYGYTF. The DNA sequence is as follows: TGTGCCAGTAGTATACAGGGTACCTATGGCTACACCTTC.